This T cell receptor (beta chain) was sequenced for a study of patients and donors after allogeneic stem cell transplantation. The CDR3 is 13 amino acids. V dropped 1 base and J dropped 5 bases, with 6 bases sitting between them. In germline, CDR1 is SGDLS, CDR2 YYNGEE. One entry per CDR3 protein, called by TCRdb with MiXCR from the RT-PCR reads. The table includes some 31,000 distinct CDR3 sequences, roughly a third detected once. The table lists this clonotype with a few counts. Sequenced sample: blood, either unsorted or a sorted T cell fraction (not recorded which). This receptor was obtained from a human donor who was either an allogeneic HSCT recipient or a stem cell or donor lymphocyte infusion donor (not recorded which). It is not recorded whose cells these are; they may come from a transplant donor. The rearrangement joins TRBV9 to TRBJ2-2; D possibly uses TRBD1 or TRBD2 (5 bases each). The CDR3 DNA is TGTGCCAGCAGCGTATGGGGGACCGGGGAGCTGTTTTTT. Translated: CASSVWGTGELFF.